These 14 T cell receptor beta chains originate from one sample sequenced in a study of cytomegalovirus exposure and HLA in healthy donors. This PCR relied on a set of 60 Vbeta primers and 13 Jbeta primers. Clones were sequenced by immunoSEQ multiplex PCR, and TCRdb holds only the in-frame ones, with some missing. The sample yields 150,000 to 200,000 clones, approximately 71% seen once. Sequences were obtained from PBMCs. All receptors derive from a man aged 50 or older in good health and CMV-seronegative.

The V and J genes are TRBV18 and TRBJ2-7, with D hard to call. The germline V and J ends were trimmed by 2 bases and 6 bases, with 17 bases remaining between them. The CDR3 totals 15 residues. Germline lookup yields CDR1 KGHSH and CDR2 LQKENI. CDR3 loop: CASSPAAMVTSEQYF. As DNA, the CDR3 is TGTGCCAGCTCACCAGCGGCGATGGTAACCAGCGAGCAGTACTTC.

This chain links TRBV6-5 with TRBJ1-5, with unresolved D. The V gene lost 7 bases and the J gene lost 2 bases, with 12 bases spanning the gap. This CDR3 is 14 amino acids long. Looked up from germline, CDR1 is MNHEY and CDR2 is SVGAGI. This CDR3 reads CASNPRVGNQPQHF. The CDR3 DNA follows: TGTGCCAGCAATCCGAGGGTTGGCAATCAGCCCCAGCATTTT.

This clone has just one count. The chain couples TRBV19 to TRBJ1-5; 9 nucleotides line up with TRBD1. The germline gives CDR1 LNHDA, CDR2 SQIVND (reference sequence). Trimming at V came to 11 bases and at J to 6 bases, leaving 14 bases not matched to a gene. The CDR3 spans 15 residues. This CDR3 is CAAKRTGDPTQPQHF. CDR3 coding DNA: TGTGCCGCCAAACGGACAGGGGACCCCACTCAGCCCCAGCATTTT.

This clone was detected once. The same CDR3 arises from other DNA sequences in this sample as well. CDR3 coding DNA: TGTGCCAGCAGCTTGGTGGGGGGGTCCTACGAGCAGTACTTC. Amino acid sequence: CASSLVGGSYEQYF. The V and J genes are TRBV11-2 and TRBJ2-7; 7 bases are shared with TRBD2. Germline CDR1 is SGHAT and CDR2 is FQNNGV. V lost 3 bases, J lost 1 base, and 3 bases stayed unmatched. The CDR3 covers 14 residues.

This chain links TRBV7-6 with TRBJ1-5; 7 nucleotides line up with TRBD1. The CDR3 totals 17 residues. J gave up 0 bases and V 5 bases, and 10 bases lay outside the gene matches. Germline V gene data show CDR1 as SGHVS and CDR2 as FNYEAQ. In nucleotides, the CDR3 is TGTGCCAGCAGCCAAGGACAGGAGTTTACTAGCAATCAGCCCCAGCATTTT. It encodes CASSQGQEFTSNQPQHF.

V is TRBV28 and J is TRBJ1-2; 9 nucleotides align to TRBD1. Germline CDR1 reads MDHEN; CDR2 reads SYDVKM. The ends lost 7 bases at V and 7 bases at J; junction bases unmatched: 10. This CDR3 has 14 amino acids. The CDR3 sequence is CASNRQGTGLGYTF. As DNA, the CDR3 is TGTGCCAGCAATCGCCAAGGGACAGGGCTTGGCTACACCTTC.

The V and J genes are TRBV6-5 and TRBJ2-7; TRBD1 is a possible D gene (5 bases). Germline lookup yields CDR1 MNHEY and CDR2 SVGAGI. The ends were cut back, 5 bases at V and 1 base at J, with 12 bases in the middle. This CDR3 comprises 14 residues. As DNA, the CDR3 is TGTGCCAGCAGTAAGGGGTCTTATTCCTACGAGCAGTACTTC. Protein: CASSKGSYSYEQYF.

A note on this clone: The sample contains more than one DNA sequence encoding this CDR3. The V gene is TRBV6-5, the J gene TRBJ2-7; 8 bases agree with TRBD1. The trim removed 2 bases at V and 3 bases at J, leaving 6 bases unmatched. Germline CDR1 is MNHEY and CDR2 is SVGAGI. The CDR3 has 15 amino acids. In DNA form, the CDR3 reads TGTGCCAGCAGTTACACCACCGGACAGGGCTACGAGCAGTACTTC. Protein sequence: CASSYTTGQGYEQYF.

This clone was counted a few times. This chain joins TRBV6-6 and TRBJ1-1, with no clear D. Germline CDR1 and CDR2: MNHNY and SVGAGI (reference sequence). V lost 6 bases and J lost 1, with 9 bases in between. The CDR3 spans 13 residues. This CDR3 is CASSLTGNTEAFF. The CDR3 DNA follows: TGTGCCAGCAGCCTGACTGGGAACACTGAAGCTTTCTTT.

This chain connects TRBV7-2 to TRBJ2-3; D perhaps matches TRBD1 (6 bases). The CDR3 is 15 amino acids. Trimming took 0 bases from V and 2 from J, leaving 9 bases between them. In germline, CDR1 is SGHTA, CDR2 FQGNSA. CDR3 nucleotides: TGTGCCAGCAGCTTAGCGGGGGCAGTCACAGATACGCAGTATTTT. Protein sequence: CASSLAGAVTDTQYF. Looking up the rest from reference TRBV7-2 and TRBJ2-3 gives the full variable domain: GAGVSQSPSNKVTEKGKDVELRCDPISGHTALYWYRQSLGQGLEFLIYFQGNSAPDKSGLPSDRFSAERTGGSVSTLTIQRTQQEDSAVYLCASSLAGAVTDTQYFGPGTRLTVL.

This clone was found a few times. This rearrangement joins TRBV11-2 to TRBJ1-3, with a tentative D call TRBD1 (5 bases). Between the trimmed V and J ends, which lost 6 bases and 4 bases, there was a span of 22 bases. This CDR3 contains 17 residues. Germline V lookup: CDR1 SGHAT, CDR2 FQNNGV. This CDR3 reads CASSSGGLSGTGNTIYF. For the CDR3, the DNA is TGTGCCAGCAGTTCCGGGGGACTTTCCGGTACGGGAAACACCATATATTTT.

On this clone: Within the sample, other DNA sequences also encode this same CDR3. For the CDR3, the DNA is TGTGCCAGCACGCAGGGCCGGTCACCCCTCCACTTT. It translates to CASTQGRSPLHF. The chain links TRBV6-5 to TRBJ1-6, with D maybe TRBD1 (5 bases). Trimming removed 7 bases at V and 10 bases at J, with 11 bases between. CDR1 is MNHEY and CDR2 is SVGAGI in the germline V gene. The CDR3 consists of 12 residues.

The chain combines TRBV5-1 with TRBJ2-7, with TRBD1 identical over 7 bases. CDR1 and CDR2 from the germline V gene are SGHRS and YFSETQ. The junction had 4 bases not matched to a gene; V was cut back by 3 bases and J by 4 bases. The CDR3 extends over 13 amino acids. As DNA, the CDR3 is TGCGCCAGCAGCTGGACAGGCGAGTACGAGCAGTACTTC. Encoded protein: CASSWTGEYEQYF.

The CDR3 loop reads CASSPRGTGGDTQYF. In DNA form, the CDR3 reads TGTGCCAGCAGCCCAAGGGGGACAGGGGGAGATACGCAGTATTTT. The rearrangement joins TRBV11-3 to TRBJ2-3, with TRBD1 matching 11 bases. The V gene end was trimmed by 5 bases and the J gene end by 5 bases; junction bases not matched to a gene: 6. This CDR3 comprises 15 residues. Germline CDR1 reads SGHNT; CDR2 reads YENEEA.